These 26 T cell receptor beta chains came from one sample sequenced in a study of blood T cell repertoires in COVID-19. Some clones are missing from TCRdb's copy, which holds only in-frame ones; the method was immunoSEQ multiplex PCR. Of under 300,000 clones in the sample, over 70% were seen once. Sequenced input: PBMCs or T cells enriched from blood (not recorded which). These receptors all stem from a woman between 40 and 55 years old who had been exposed to COVID-19.

This clone occurred once. The V call is TRBV5-4, the J call TRBJ2-3; D call uncertain. Trimming shortened V by 3 bases and J by 4 bases, and 6 bases separated the two germline ends. CDR1 is SGHNT, CDR2 YYREEE, per germline (reference sequence). The CDR3 spans 12 residues. CDR3 bases: TGTGCCAGCAGCTCTTTCCCAGATACGCAGTATTTT. Translating gives CASSSFPDTQYF.

The chain links TRBV11-2 to TRBJ2-2; 12 bases are shared with TRBD1. This CDR3 has 17 residues. The germline V gene encodes CDR1 SGHAT and CDR2 FQNNGV. V dropped 7 bases and J dropped 6; count of bases not matched to a gene: 12. CDR3 in amino acids: CASTFRRRDRGPGELFF. CDR3 in DNA: TGTGCCAGCACCTTCAGGCGCCGGGACAGGGGGCCCGGGGAGCTGTTTTTT.

V gene TRBV28 combines with J gene TRBJ2-7, with no clear D. There are 13 residues in the CDR3. Germline loops: CDR1 MDHEN, CDR2 SYDVKM. The V end was cut by 3 bases, the J end by 3 bases, with 9 bases between. CDR3 loop: CASSFNQVYEQYV. The CDR3 bases are TGTGCCAGCAGTTTTAATCAGGTCTACGAGCAGTACGTC.

Comments on this clone: Sequence at one end of the junction differs from germline and may be a read error. The chain uses TRBV19 and TRBJ2-5, with a weak D call TRBD2 (5 bases). CDR3 length equals 16 residues. CDR1 is LNHDA, CDR2 SQIVND, per germline (reference sequence). CDR3 loop: CASSRSRGSPKETQYF. Here the CDR3 DNA reads TGTGCCAGCAGTAGGTCTCGAGGGAGCCCTAAAGAGACCCAGTACTTC.

The chain combines TRBV15 with TRBJ1-2; 7 nucleotides agree with TRBD1. Germline V lookup: CDR1 LNHNV, CDR2 YYDKDF (reference sequence). The CDR3 is 18 residues long. The V and J ends lost 3 bases and 2 bases, in that order; junction bases with no gene match: 15. The CDR3 sequence: CATSRERILRGGNYGYTF. CDR3 DNA sequence: TGTGCCACCAGCAGGGAAAGGATTCTTAGAGGGGGCAACTATGGCTACACCTTC.

This CDR3 reads CASSIQGTEAFF. The CDR3 nucleotides read TGTGCCAGCAGTATACAGGGGACTGAAGCTTTCTTT. J is TRBJ1-1 and V is TRBV28, with TRBD1 matching over 7 bases. This CDR3 is built from 12 residues. J was trimmed by 5 bases and V by 5 bases; bases with no gene match: 2. Germline V gene lookup returns CDR1 MDHEN and CDR2 SYDVKM. The full variable domain, rest sourced from reference TRBV28 and TRBJ1-1, is DVKVTQSSRYLVKRTGEKVFLECVQDMDHENMFWYRQDPGLGLRLIYFSYDVKMKEKGDIPEGYSVSREKKERFSLILESASTNQTSMYLCASSIQGTEAFFGQGTRLTVV.

This chain uses TRBV5-1 with TRBJ1-2; weak D call: TRBD1 (6 bases). From germline, CDR1 is SGHRS and CDR2 YFSETQ. CDR3 length equals 15 residues. Trimming left V 0 bases short and J 4 bases short, with 13 bases between. The CDR3: CASSLAPDRAYGYTF. CDR3 nucleotides: TGCGCCAGCAGCTTGGCTCCGGACAGAGCCTATGGCTACACCTTC.

This sequence joins TRBV7-9 and TRBJ1-4, with TRBD1 identical over 8 bases. This CDR3 contains 16 residues. Trimming at V came to 5 bases and at J to 2 bases, leaving 7 bases not matched to a gene. Germline V gene data show CDR1 as SEHNR and CDR2 as FQNEAQ (reference sequence). The CDR3 here is CASSPDRGLTNEKLFF. In DNA, the CDR3 is TGTGCCAGCAGCCCTGACAGGGGTTTGACTAATGAAAAACTGTTTTTT.

This chain joins TRBV4-1 and TRBJ2-7, with D maybe TRBD2 (5 bases). The CDR3 length is 15 residues. The germline V gene has CDR1 MGHRA and CDR2 YSYEKL. Trimming pared 0 bases from V and 4 bases from J, leaving 13 bases between. Written as DNA, the CDR3 is TGCGCCAGCAGCCAAGATTCAGGACCGGGGTACGAGCAGTACTTC. It codes for CASSQDSGPGYEQYF.

This chain uses TRBV30 with TRBJ2-7; perhaps TRBD2 as D (6 bases). Trimming pared 2 bases from V and 1 base from J, leaving 9 bases between. This CDR3 is built from 13 residues. CDR1 and CDR2 (germline): GTSNPN, SVGIG (reference sequence). CDR3 protein: CAWSRDLSYEQYV. Written as DNA, the CDR3 is TGTGCCTGGAGTCGGGACTTATCCTACGAGCAGTACGTC.

The chain has TRBV30 and TRBJ1-1; maybe TRBD1 (5 bases). The CDR3 covers 13 residues. V lost 2 bases, J lost 4 bases, and 11 bases lay in between. Germline values: CDR1 GTSNPN, CDR2 SVGIG (reference sequence). The DNA for the CDR3 is TGTGCCTGGAGTAGACTGGGGCTCACTGAAGCTTTCTTT. It translates to CAWSRLGLTEAFF.

The rearrangement uses TRBV15 and TRBJ1-5; 9 bases agree with TRBD1. The germline V gene encodes CDR1 LNHNV and CDR2 YYDKDF (reference sequence). Losses at the gene ends were 2 bases for V and 1 base for J; bases not matched to a gene: 9. CDR3 length: 18 residues. CDR3 residues: CATSRSWGQGQSNQPQHF. CDR3 in DNA: TGTGCCACCAGCAGAAGCTGGGGACAGGGACAGAGCAATCAGCCCCAGCATTTT.

The V call is TRBV29-1, the J call TRBJ2-3; maybe TRBD1 (6 bases). The V end was cut by 1 base, the J end by 6 bases, with 20 bases between. CDR1 and CDR2 from the germline V gene are SQVTM and ANQGSEA. The CDR3 sequence is 16 residues long. The CDR3 DNA sequence: TGCAGCGTTGAAGCCTCGGACAGTCCAACATGGGATACGCAGTATTTT. Translated: CSVEASDSPTWDTQYF.

V is TRBV29-1 and J is TRBJ2-5, with 7 bases identical to TRBD2. Germline CDR1 SQVTM, CDR2 ANQGSEA. This CDR3 is built from 16 residues. J was trimmed by 0 bases and V by 4 bases; bases with no gene match: 11. The CDR3 DNA reads as TGCAGCGTTGCCACCCACGGGGGGACGTACCAAGAGACCCAGTACTTC. It is translated as CSVATHGGTYQETQYF.

The V call is TRBV28, the J call TRBJ1-6; D is ambiguous. The germline V gene has CDR1 MDHEN and CDR2 SYDVKM. V lost 4 bases to trimming and J lost 7 bases, with 8 bases between them. The CDR3 length is 13 residues. The CDR3 sequence: CASSSPVNSPLHF. The CDR3 nucleotides read TGTGCCAGCAGTTCCCCCGTGAATTCACCCCTCCACTTT.

The chain has TRBV28 and TRBJ2-3; TRBD1 might be the D (5 bases). In germline, CDR1 is MDHEN, CDR2 SYDVKM. The CDR3 length is 15 residues. The V end lost 5 bases, the J end lost 2 bases, and 14 bases lay between the germline ends. The chain's CDR3 is CASSRTYTFTDTQYF. The CDR3 DNA sequence: TGTGCCAGCAGTCGGACATATACTTTCACAGATACGCAGTATTTT.

The chain couples TRBV7-6 to TRBJ2-7; possible D gene TRBD1, 5 bases. V gave up 3 bases and J gave up 6 bases, with 9 bases separating them. The CDR3 spans 12 residues. The germline V gene encodes CDR1 SGHVS and CDR2 FNYEAQ. The DNA for the CDR3 is TGTGCCAGCAGCTTCCCAGGGTCCGAGCAGTACTTC. This gives the protein CASSFPGSEQYF.

This clone appeared once. This chain uses TRBV11-3 with TRBJ1-1; D is possibly TRBD1 (6 bases). Germline V CDR1 and CDR2: SGHNT, YENEEA. V was pared by 0 bases and J by 13 bases, with 18 bases between. The CDR3 length is 14 residues. The CDR3 protein is CASSLDPGQGLVFF. CDR3 sequence (DNA): TGTGCCAGCAGCTTAGATCCAGGGCAGGGGCTAGTTTTCTTT.

The V and J genes are TRBV11-2 and TRBJ2-5; 14 bases map to TRBD2. Germline trimming cut 4 bases from V and 2 bases from J; bases unmatched to any gene: 6. The germline V gene encodes CDR1 SGHAT and CDR2 FQNNGV. CDR3 size: 17 residues. The DNA for the CDR3 is TGTGCCAGCAGCTCGGGACTAGCGGGAGAGTTTCAAGAGACCCAGTACTTC. Its translation is CASSSGLAGEFQETQYF.

V and J are TRBV29-1 and TRBJ1-1, with a tentative D call TRBD1 (5 bases). V lost 3 bases, J lost 4 bases, and 12 bases lay in between. CDR3 length: 13 amino acids. Germline assignment: CDR1 SQVTM and CDR2 ANQGSEA. The CDR3 reads CSVDFTGGTEAFF. CDR3 sequence (DNA): TGCAGCGTTGACTTTACGGGGGGCACTGAAGCTTTCTTT.

CDR3 protein: CASSSRGRQGGEQYF. The CDR3, as DNA: TGTGCCAGCAGTTCCCGGGGTAGACAGGGAGGAGAGCAGTACTTC. The chain couples TRBV28 to TRBJ2-7; tentatively, D is TRBD1 (7 bases). The germline V gene encodes CDR1 MDHEN and CDR2 SYDVKM. V lost 4 bases and J lost 7, with 20 bases in between. The CDR3 is made up of 15 amino acids. Supplemented by reference TRBV28 and TRBJ2-7, the full variable domain reads DVKVTQSSRYLVKRTGEKVFLECVQDMDHENMFWYRQDPGLGLRLIYFSYDVKMKEKGDIPEGYSVSREKKERFSLILESASTNQTSMYLCASSSRGRQGGEQYFGPGTRLTVT.

The chain couples TRBV6-5 to TRBJ2-1; D call uncertain. This CDR3 has 15 amino acids. V gave up 6 bases and J gave up 6 bases, with 18 bases separating them. In germline, CDR1 is MNHEY, CDR2 SVGAGI. The CDR3 DNA reads as TGTGCCAGCAGAGCTCTCGATGGGTCGGGCAATGAGCAGTTCTTC. This gives the protein CASRALDGSGNEQFF.

The chain employs TRBV4-2 and TRBJ2-1; D uncertain. V lost 4 bases and J lost 8, with 18 bases in between. This CDR3 has 15 residues. Germline CDR1 LGHNA, CDR2 YNFKEQ. The DNA of the CDR3 is TGTGCCAGCAGCCTAAGAGCCCGCGGCGGAGATGAGCAGTTCTTC. This codes for CASSLRARGGDEQFF.

This rearrangement joins TRBV6-5 to TRBJ2-7, with D perhaps matching TRBD1 (6 bases). The germline V gene encodes CDR1 MNHEY and CDR2 SVGAGI. CDR3 length equals 15 residues. Trimming shortened V by 2 bases and J by 3 bases, and 14 bases separated the two germline ends. CDR3 nucleotides: TGTGCCAGCAGTTACCGACGAGAAGGGGGCTACGAGCAGTACTTC. It specifies CASSYRREGGYEQYF.

CDR3 loop: CASRGARGAGYTF. CDR3 sequence (DNA): TGTGCCAGCAGGGGGGCCCGGGGGGCTGGCTACACCTTC. This chain connects TRBV6-5 to TRBJ1-2; TRBD1 might be the D (6 bases). Germline CDR1 and CDR2: MNHEY and SVGAGI. The CDR3 consists of 13 residues. The V and J ends lost 6 bases and 7 bases respectively, with 15 bases between them.

This chain links TRBV13 with TRBJ2-1; 9 nucleotides agree with TRBD2. Germline V gives CDR1 PRHDT, CDR2 FYEKMQ (reference sequence). The V and J ends lost 5 bases and 10 bases, in that order; junction bases with no gene match: 18. The CDR3 loop spans 17 amino acids. The CDR3 loop is CASSGTAGGTLPKEQFF. The DNA of the CDR3 is TGTGCCAGCAGCGGCACAGCGGGAGGAACGCTGCCCAAGGAGCAGTTCTTC.